One sample yielded the 10 T cell receptor beta chains listed below, sequenced in a study of cytotoxic CD8 clonotypes in ibrutinib-treated CLL. Produced via immunoSEQ multiplex PCR; TCRdb's table is partial and in-frame only. The sample carries 130,000 to 150,000 clones, roughly 83% recorded once. The material was PBMCs, obtained after 12 months of ibrutinib treatment. The receptors were sampled from a human donor with chronic lymphocytic leukemia.

The chain combines TRBV27 with TRBJ2-3; 11 bases match TRBD2. The CDR3 extends over 18 amino acids. V was pared by 3 bases and J by 1 base, with 9 bases of the junction left unmatched. Germline values: CDR1 MNHEY, CDR2 SMNVEV (reference sequence). The CDR3 DNA reads as TGTGCCAGCAGTTTTTCCCGACGACTAGCGGGACGCACAGATACGCAGTATTTT. Translating it yields CASSFSRRLAGRTDTQYF.

The chain combines TRBV7-9 with TRBJ1-2; no firm D call. V was clipped by 4 bases and J by 3 bases, with 9 bases between them. Germline CDR1 and CDR2: SEHNR and FQNEAQ (reference sequence). CDR3 length equals 13 residues. As DNA, the CDR3 is TGTGCCAGCAGCTCCCCGGCAGACTATGGCTACACCTTC. This codes for CASSSPADYGYTF.

The chain carries TRBV5-1 and TRBJ2-7, with a possible D match to TRBD1 (6 bases). Germline V CDR1 and CDR2: SGHRS, YFSETQ. Trimming removed 2 bases at V and 0 bases at J, with 12 bases between. The CDR3 runs to 15 residues. This CDR3 reads CASSLQGLSSYEQYF. The CDR3 nucleotides read TGCGCCAGCAGCTTACAGGGATTAAGCTCCTACGAGCAGTACTTC.

J is TRBJ2-7 and V is TRBV18; D is undetermined. The length of the CDR3 is 16 residues. Germline V gene sequence: CDR1 KGHSH, CDR2 LQKENI. The ends were cut back, 2 bases at V and 0 bases at J, with 14 bases in the middle. CDR3 sequence: CASSPNQPTSSYEQYF. CDR3 DNA sequence: TGTGCCAGCTCACCAAATCAGCCCACCAGCTCCTACGAGCAGTACTTC.

The CDR3 DNA follows: TGTGCCAGCAGCCCAAGGACAGGGGCGAATCAGCCCCAGCATTTT. Its translation: CASSPRTGANQPQHF. The chain links TRBV2 to TRBJ1-5, with TRBD1 identical over 9 bases. Germline lookup yields CDR1 SNHLY and CDR2 FYNNEI. CDR3 length equals 15 residues. The V gene end was trimmed by 6 bases and the J gene end by 4 bases; junction bases not matched to a gene: 7.

The CDR3 here is CASRPGLAGDEQYF. In DNA, the CDR3 is TGTGCCAGCAGACCTGGACTAGCGGGAGACGAGCAGTACTTC. The chain joins TRBV7-6 to TRBJ2-7; 13 bases fit TRBD2. CDR1 and CDR2 from the germline V gene are SGHVS and FNYEAQ. This CDR3 is 14 amino acids long. Trimming cost V 6 bases and J 5 bases; bases outside gene matches: 4.

This chain connects TRBV28 to TRBJ2-1; TRBD2 matches 8 bases. CDR3 length equals 11 residues. The V gene end was trimmed by 11 bases and the J gene end by 15 bases; junction bases not matched to a gene: 12. Germline CDR1 is MDHEN and CDR2 is SYDVKM. The CDR3 DNA reads TGTGCCTCCTTGGGCGGGACTAGTGGGTTCTTC. It translates to CASLGGTSGFF. The full variable domain, in which reference TRBV28 and TRBJ2-1 provide the parts outside the CDR3, is DVKVTQSSRYLVKRTGEKVFLECVQDMDHENMFWYRQDPGLGLRLIYFSYDVKMKEKGDIPEGYSVSREKKERFSLILESASTNQTSMYLCASLGGTSGFFGPGTRLTVL.

The chain combines TRBV6-5 with TRBJ2-3; the D is unclear. Germline CDR1 is MNHEY and CDR2 is SVGAGI. Trimming pared 5 bases from V and 2 bases from J, leaving 11 bases between. The CDR3 length is 14 residues. The CDR3 sequence is CASSNRLSTDTQYF. The CDR3 coding sequence is TGTGCCAGCAGTAACAGATTGTCCACAGATACGCAGTATTTT.

The chain has TRBV6-5 and TRBJ1-4, with TRBD1 matching 8 bases. J was trimmed by 7 bases and V by 6 bases; bases with no gene match: 4. The CDR3 length is 13 residues. Germline CDR1 reads MNHEY; CDR2 reads SVGAGI. The chain's CDR3 is CASSYGTGEKLFF. DNA for the CDR3: TGTGCCAGCAGCTATGGGACAGGTGAAAAACTGTTTTTT.

V and J are TRBV28 and TRBJ2-7; maybe TRBD1 (5 bases). V lost 3 bases, J lost 5 bases, and 8 bases lay in between. The CDR3 loop spans 12 amino acids. Germline V gene sequence: CDR1 MDHEN, CDR2 SYDVKM. The CDR3 spells CASSLLQDEQYF. CDR3 coding DNA: TGTGCCAGCAGTTTGTTACAGGACGAGCAGTACTTC. The full variable domain, its missing parts supplied by reference TRBV28 and TRBJ2-7, is DVKVTQSSRYLVKRTGEKVFLECVQDMDHENMFWYRQDPGLGLRLIYFSYDVKMKEKGDIPEGYSVSREKKERFSLILESASTNQTSMYLCASSLLQDEQYFGPGTRLTVT.